This record looks at one T cell receptor beta chain sequence and its context. Its antigen remains unknown. Germline CDR1 is SGHVS and CDR2 is FQNEAQ. V lost 5 bases, J lost 0 bases, and 8 bases stayed unmatched. The CDR3 spans 17 residues. The record originates from a study of T cell repertoires in cytomegalovirus infection. MiXCR, applied by TCRdb to the reads, yields one record per CDR3 protein. The table shows about 47,000 distinct CDR3 sequences, with around a fifth occurring only once. Whole-study results and caveats: Within the response measured ex vivo, HLA-C-restricted CMV-specific TCR beta clonotypes were dominant.

V is TRBV7-8 and J is TRBJ1-5; TRBD1 matches at 9 bases. This clonotype originated in a human donor in good health (CMV status not recorded). Some clones in this sample may be carry-over from other donors' samples. The sequences come from CD8+ T cells from cultured PBMCs, collected from culture after CMV antigen stimulation. The DNA of the CDR3 is TGTGCCAGCAGCCTGGGGGACAGGGACACTAGCAATCAGCCCCAGCATTTT. Translating gives CASSLGDRDTSNQPQHF.